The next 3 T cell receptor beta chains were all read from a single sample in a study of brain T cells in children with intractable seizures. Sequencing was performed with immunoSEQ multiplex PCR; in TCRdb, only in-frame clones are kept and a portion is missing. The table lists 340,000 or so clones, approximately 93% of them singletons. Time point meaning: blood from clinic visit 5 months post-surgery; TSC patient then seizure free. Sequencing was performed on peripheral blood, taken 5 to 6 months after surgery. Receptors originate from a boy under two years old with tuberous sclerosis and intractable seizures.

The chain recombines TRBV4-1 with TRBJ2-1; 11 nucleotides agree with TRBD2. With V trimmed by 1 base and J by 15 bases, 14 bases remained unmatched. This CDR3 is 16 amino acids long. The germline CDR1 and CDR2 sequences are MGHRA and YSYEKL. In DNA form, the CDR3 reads TGCGCCAGCAGCCAAGCCCTAGCGGGGGGTCTGGGGAAGTCGTTCTTC. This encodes CASSQALAGGLGKSFF.

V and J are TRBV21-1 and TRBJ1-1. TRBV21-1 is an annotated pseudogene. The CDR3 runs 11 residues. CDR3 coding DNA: TGTGCCAGCAGCAATTTCCCTGAAGCTTTCTTT. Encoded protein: CASSNFPEAFF.

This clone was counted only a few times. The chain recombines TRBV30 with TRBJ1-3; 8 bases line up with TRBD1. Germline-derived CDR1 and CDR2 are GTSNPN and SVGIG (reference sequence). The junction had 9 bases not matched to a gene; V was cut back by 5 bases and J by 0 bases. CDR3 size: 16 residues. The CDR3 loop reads CAWSGQAKPSGNTIYF. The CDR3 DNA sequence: TGTGCCTGGTCGGGACAGGCCAAGCCCTCTGGAAACACCATATATTTT.